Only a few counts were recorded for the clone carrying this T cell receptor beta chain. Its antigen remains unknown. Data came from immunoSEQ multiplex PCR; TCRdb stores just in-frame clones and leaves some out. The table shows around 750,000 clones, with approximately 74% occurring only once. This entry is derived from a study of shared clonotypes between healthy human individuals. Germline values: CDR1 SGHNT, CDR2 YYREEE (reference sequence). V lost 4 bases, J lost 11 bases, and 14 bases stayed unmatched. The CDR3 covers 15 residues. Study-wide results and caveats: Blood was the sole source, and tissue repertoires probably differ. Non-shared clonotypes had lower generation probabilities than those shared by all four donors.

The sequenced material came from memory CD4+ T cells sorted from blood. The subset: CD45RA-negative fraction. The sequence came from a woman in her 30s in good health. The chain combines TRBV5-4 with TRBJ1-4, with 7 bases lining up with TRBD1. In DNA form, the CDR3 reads TGTGCCAGCAGCCAAGGGGACAGTGACCTTGGTAAACTGTTTTTT. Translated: CASSQGDSDLGKLFF. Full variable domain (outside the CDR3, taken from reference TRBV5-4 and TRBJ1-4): ETGVTQSPTHLIKTRGQQVTLRCSSQSGHNTVSWYQQALGQGPQFIFQYYREEENGRGNFPPRFSGLQFPNYSSELNVNALELDDSALYLCASSQGDSDLGKLFFGSGTQLSVL.